This T cell receptor (beta chain) was sequenced for a study of blood T cell repertoires in COVID-19. As for the study in general: The cDNA or gDNA used as material had been derived from T cells, B-cell-depleted T cells, or PBMCs.

Generated by immunoSEQ multiplex PCR, the TCRdb table keeps only in-frame clones and is missing some. The data contain approximately 240,000 clones, 83% of them singletons. V lost 4 bases and J 7 bases, leaving 18 bases between the germline ends. The CDR3 is 15 residues long. The V gene's germline CDR1 is ENHRY and CDR2 SYGVKD. The sample comprised peripheral blood. The receptor was derived from a human donor in a cohort sampled during active COVID-19. This sequence joins TRBV10-3 and TRBJ2-3, with a possible D match to TRBD1 (5 bases). DNA for the CDR3: TGTGCCATCAGTGTCGGTCCAGGGAACGTGAATACGCAGTATTTT. Translation gives CAISVGPGNVNTQYF.